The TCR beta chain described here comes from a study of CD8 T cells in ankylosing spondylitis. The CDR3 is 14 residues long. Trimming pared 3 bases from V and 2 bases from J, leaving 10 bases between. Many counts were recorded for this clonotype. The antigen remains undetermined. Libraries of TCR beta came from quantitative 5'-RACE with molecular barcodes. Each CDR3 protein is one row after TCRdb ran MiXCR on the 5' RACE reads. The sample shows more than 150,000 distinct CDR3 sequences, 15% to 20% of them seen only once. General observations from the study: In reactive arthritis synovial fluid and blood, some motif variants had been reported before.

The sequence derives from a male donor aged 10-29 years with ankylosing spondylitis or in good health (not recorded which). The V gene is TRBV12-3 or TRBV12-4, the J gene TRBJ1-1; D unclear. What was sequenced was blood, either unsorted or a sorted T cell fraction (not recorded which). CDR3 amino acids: CASSFGQPNTEAFF. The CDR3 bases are TGTGCCAGCAGTTTTGGGCAGCCCAACACTGAAGCTTTCTTT.